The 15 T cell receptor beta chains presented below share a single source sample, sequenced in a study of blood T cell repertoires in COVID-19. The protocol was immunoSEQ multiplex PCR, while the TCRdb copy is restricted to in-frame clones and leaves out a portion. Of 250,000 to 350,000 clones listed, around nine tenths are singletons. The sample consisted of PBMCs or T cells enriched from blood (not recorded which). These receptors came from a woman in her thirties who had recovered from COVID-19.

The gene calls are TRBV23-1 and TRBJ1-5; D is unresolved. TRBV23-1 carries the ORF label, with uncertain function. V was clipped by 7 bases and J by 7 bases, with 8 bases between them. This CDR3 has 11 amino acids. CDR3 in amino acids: CASIKEQPQHF. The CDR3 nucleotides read TGCGCCAGCATAAAGGAGCAGCCCCAGCATTTT.

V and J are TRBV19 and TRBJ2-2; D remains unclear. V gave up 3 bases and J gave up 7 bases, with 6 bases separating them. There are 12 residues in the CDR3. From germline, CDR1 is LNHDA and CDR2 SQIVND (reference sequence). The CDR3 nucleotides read TGTGCCAGTAGTATCCGTCTCGGGGAGCTGTTTTTT. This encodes CASSIRLGELFF.

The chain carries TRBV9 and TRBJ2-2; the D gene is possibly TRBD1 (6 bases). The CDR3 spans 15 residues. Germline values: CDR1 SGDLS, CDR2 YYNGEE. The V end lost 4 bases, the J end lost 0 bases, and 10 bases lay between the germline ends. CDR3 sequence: CASSPGTTNTGELFF. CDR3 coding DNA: TGTGCCAGCAGCCCGGGGACAACGAACACCGGGGAGCTGTTTTTT.

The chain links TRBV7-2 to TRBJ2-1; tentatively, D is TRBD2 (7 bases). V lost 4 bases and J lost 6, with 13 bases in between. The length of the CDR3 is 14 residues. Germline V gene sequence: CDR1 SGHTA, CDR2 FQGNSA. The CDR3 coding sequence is TGTGCCAGCAGCTGGAGGGGGGGCGCCAATGAGCAGTTCTTC. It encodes CASSWRGGANEQFF.

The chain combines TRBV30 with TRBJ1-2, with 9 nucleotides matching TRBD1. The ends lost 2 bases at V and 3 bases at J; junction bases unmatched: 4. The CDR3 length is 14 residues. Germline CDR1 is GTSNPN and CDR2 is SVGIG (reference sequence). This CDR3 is CAWSRRTGDYGYTF. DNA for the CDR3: TGTGCCTGGAGTAGAAGGACAGGGGACTATGGCTACACCTTC. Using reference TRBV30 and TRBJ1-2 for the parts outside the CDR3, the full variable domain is SQTIHQWPATLVQPVGSPLSLECTVEGTSNPNLYWYRQAAGRGLQLLFYSVGIGQISSEVPQNLSASRPQDRQFILSSKKLLLSDSGFYLCAWSRRTGDYGYTFGSGTRLTVV.

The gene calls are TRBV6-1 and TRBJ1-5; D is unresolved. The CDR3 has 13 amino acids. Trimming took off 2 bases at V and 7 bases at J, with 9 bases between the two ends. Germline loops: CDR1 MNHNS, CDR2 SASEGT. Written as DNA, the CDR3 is TGTGCCAGCAGTGAACAGGCGGGGCAGCCCCAGCATTTT. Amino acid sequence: CASSEQAGQPQHF.

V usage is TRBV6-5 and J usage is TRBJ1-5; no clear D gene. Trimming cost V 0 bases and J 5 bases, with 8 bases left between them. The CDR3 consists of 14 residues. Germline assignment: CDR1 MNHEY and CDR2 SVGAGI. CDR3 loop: CASSYSRLDQPQHF. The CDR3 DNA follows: TGTGCCAGCAGTTACTCGAGGCTTGATCAGCCCCAGCATTTT.

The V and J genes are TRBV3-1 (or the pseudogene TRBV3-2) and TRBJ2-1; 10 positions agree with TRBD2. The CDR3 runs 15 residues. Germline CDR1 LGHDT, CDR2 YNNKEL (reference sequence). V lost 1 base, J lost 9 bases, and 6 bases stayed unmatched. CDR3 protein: CASSQGAGGPGEQFF. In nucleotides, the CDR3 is TGTGCCAGCAGCCAAGGAGCGGGGGGGCCCGGTGAGCAGTTCTTC.

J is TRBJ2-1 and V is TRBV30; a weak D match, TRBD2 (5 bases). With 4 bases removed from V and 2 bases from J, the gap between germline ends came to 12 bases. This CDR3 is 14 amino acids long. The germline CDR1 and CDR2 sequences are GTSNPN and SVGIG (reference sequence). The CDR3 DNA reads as TGTGCCTGGATCCCGCGGGCGGCCTACAATGAGCAGTTCTTC. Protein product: CAWIPRAAYNEQFF.

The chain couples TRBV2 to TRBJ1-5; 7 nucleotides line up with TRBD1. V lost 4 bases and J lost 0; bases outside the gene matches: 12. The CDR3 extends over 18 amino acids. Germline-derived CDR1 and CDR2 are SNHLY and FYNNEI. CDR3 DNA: TGTGCCAGCAGTGGGAACCGGGACAGAGTTAATAGCAATCAGCCCCAGCATTTT. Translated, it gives CASSGNRDRVNSNQPQHF.

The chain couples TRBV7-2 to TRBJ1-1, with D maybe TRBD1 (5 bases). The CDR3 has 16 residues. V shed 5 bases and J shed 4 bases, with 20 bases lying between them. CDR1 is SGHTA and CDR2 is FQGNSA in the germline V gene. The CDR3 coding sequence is TGTGCCAGCAGCAAAACGGCACCAGGGTGGGCCACTGAAGCTTTCTTT. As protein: CASSKTAPGWATEAFF.

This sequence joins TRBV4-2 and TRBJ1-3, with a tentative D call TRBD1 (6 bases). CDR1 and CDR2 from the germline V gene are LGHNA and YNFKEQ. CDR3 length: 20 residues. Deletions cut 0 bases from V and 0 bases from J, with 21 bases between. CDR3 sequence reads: CASSQDLGGMWTDSGNTIYF. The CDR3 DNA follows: TGTGCCAGCAGCCAAGATCTAGGCGGTATGTGGACAGACTCTGGAAACACCATATATTTT.

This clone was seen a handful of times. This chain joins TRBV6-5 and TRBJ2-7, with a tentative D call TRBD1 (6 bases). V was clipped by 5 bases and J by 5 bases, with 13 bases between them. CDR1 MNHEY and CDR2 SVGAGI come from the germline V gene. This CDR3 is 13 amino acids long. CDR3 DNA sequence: TGTGCCAGCAGTACCCTACAGGGCCACGAGCAGTACTTC. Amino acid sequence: CASSTLQGHEQYF.

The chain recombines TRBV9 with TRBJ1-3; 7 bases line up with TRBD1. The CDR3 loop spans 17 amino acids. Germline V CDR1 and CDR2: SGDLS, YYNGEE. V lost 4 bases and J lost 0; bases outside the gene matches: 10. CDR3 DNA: TGTGCCAGCAGCACAACACCGGGACAGAGCTCTGGAAACACCATATATTTT. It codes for CASSTTPGQSSGNTIYF. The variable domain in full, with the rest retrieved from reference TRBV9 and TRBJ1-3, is DSGVTQTPKHLITATGQRVTLRCSPRSGDLSVYWYQQSLDQGLQFLIQYYNGEERAKGNILERFSAQQFPDLHSELNLSSLELGDSALYFCASSTTPGQSSGNTIYFGEGSWLTVV.

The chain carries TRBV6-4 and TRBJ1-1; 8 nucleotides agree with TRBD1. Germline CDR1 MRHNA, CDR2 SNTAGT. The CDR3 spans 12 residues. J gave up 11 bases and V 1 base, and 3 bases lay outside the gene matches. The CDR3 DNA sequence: TGTGCCAGCAGTGACTTACAGGGGGTGGCTTTCTTT. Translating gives CASSDLQGVAFF.